These 27 T cell receptor beta chains share one sample of origin, sequenced in a study of early T cells in non-severe SARS-CoV-2 infection (dated by TCRdb to the early 2020s). The library was prepared using 5' RACE. The sequencing machine was a NextSeq 500. Using fastp at Q25 and MiXCR, TCRdb reprocessed the public reads and kept productive beta chains. Entries are consolidated by CDR3 protein sequence, retaining the most common genes and DNA. Within this sample are 40,000 to 45,000 distinct CDR3 sequences, with about 5.9% of them counted one time only. Together, the top ten hold about 7.8% of the sample. Here the sequenced sample was whole blood, taken at baseline. All receptors derive from an adult who was a healthcare worker with PCR-confirmed SARS-CoV-2 infection or an uninfected control (not recorded which).

This clonotype was seen many times. The V gene is TRBV6-6, the J gene TRBJ1-2, with 7 bases matching TRBD1. CDR1 is MNHNY, CDR2 SVGAGI, per germline (reference sequence). Germline trimming cut 2 bases from V and 4 bases from J; bases unmatched to any gene: 7. The length of the CDR3 is 15 residues. The CDR3 DNA is TGTGCCAGCAGTTACGACAGGGACAGCCGCTATGGCTACACCTTC. Its translation: CASSYDRDSRYGYTF.

This clonotype showed up many times. The chain combines TRBV5-1 with TRBJ1-1; D possibly corresponds to TRBD1 (6 bases). CDR1 SGHRS and CDR2 YFSETQ come from the germline V gene. There are 14 residues in the CDR3. The ends were cut back, 1 base at V and 1 base at J, with 8 bases in the middle. The CDR3 DNA sequence: TGCGCCAGCAGCTTGCAGGGGACGAACACTGAAGCTTTCTTT. Translated, it gives CASSLQGTNTEAFF.

This clonotype was detected many times. V gene TRBV7-9 combines with J gene TRBJ2-1; D gene unclear. Deletions cut 1 base from V and 4 bases from J, with 8 bases between. Germline-derived CDR1 and CDR2 are SEHNR and FQNEAQ (reference sequence). The CDR3 is 14 residues long. This CDR3 is CASSLDLLYNEQFF. In DNA form, the CDR3 reads TGTGCCAGCAGCTTAGATCTACTATACAATGAGCAGTTCTTC.

This rearrangement joins TRBV6-4 to TRBJ2-3, with 11 nucleotides matching TRBD2. Trimming cost V 3 bases and J 0 bases; bases outside gene matches: 2. There are 16 residues in the CDR3. Germline V gene data show CDR1 as MRHNA and CDR2 as SNTAGT. The CDR3 region has the DNA TGTGCCAGCAGTGAACTAGCGGGGGACAGCACAGATACGCAGTATTTT. It yields the protein CASSELAGDSTDTQYF.

The rearrangement uses TRBV5-4 and TRBJ2-4; no firm D call. CDR1 and CDR2 (germline): SGHNT, YYREEE (reference sequence). V gave up 3 bases and J gave up 0 bases, with 13 bases separating them. This CDR3 spans 16 amino acids. CDR3 amino acids: CASSSVGSLAKNIQYF. The CDR3 region has the DNA TGTGCCAGCAGCTCGGTCGGGTCCTTAGCCAAAAACATTCAGTACTTC.

In this sample, this clonotype turned up many times. This chain joins TRBV24-1 and TRBJ1-2; TRBD1 might be the D (6 bases). The germline V gene has CDR1 KGHDR and CDR2 SFDVKD. The CDR3 consists of 14 residues. V dropped 5 bases and J dropped 7 bases, with 16 bases sitting between them. This chain's CDR3 is CATSGPDRSSGYTF. CDR3 in DNA: TGTGCCACCAGTGGACCGGACAGAAGTTCTGGCTACACCTTC.

With regard to this clonotype: This sequence may be a read error, since a much larger clone differs from it by one base. This chain uses TRBV25-1 with TRBJ2-7, with 7 bases lining up with TRBD1. CDR1 is MGHDK and CDR2 is SYGVNS in the germline V gene. This CDR3 is built from 14 residues. The V and J ends lost 10 bases and 2 bases, in that order; junction bases with no gene match: 11. CDR3 DNA sequence: TGTGCCATCAGCCGGGACAGTGGCCCCTACGAGCAGTACTTC. Translating it yields CAISRDSGPYEQYF.

The chain is built from TRBV7-2 and TRBJ1-6, with 7 bases fitting TRBD1. The CDR3 covers 14 residues. Trimming removed 5 bases from V and 9 bases from J; junction bases left unmatched: 7. Germline CDR1 SGHTA, CDR2 FQGNSA. The CDR3 DNA reads as TGTGCCAGCAGCCCTGACAGGGCAATTTCACCCCTCCACTTT. Its protein product is CASSPDRAISPLHF.

On this clonotype: Given a much more abundant clone one base away, this may be a read error. The chain couples TRBV5-6 to TRBJ1-1; 9 bases align to TRBD1. The CDR3 is made up of 14 amino acids. The germline gives CDR1 SGHDT, CDR2 YYEEEE. CDR3 loop: CASCLGTGYTEAFF. CDR3 nucleotide sequence: TGTGCCAGCTGCTTGGGGACAGGGTACACTGAAGCTTTCTTT.

This clonotype showed up just a few times. This chain uses TRBV28 with TRBJ1-6; TRBD1 is a possible D gene (5 bases). V was clipped by 8 bases and J by 5 bases, with 16 bases between them. CDR3 length: 15 residues. CDR1 is MDHEN and CDR2 is SYDVKM in the germline V gene. As DNA, the CDR3 is TGTGCCAGCTGGGGGAGAGGACTTAATAATTCACCCCTCCACTTT. As protein: CASWGRGLNNSPLHF.

This clonotype was detected many times. The chain links TRBV7-9 to TRBJ1-2; D is possibly TRBD1 (5 bases). Between the trimmed V and J ends, which lost 5 bases and 7 bases, there was a span of 20 bases. CDR1 SEHNR and CDR2 FQNEAQ come from the germline V gene (reference sequence). The CDR3 length is 15 residues. For the CDR3, the DNA is TGTGCCAGCAGCCCCATCGTAGGGGTTTGGGTTGGCTACACCTTC. Amino acids: CASSPIVGVWVGYTF.

This clonotype was detected ten times or more. The chain couples TRBV7-2 to TRBJ2-7; D call uncertain. Per germline, CDR1 SGHTA and CDR2 FQGNSA. Trimming shortened V by 5 bases and J by 4 bases, and 15 bases separated the two germline ends. The CDR3 has 14 residues. The CDR3 loop reads CASSPNVPEYEQYF. CDR3 DNA: TGTGCCAGCAGCCCTAACGTTCCCGAATACGAGCAGTACTTC.

This chain links TRBV6-4 with TRBJ2-7; 11 positions agree with TRBD1. Germline CDR1 is MRHNA and CDR2 is SNTAGT. The CDR3 extends over 17 amino acids. V lost 4 bases and J lost 0; bases outside the gene matches: 8. Here the CDR3 reads CASSVTGQGDSSYEQYF. DNA of the CDR3: TGTGCCAGCAGTGTTACGGGACAGGGGGATAGCTCCTACGAGCAGTACTTC.

This clonotype was detected only a few times. The chain carries TRBV20-1 and TRBJ2-5; TRBD2 aligns across 13 bases. V was pared by 2 bases and J by 0 bases, with 3 bases of the junction left unmatched. The CDR3 extends over 16 amino acids. Per germline, CDR1 DFQATT and CDR2 SNEGSKA (reference sequence). In DNA form, the CDR3 reads TGCAGTGCTAGAACCACTAGCGGGGGGGACCAAGAGACCCAGTACTTC. Its protein is CSARTTSGGDQETQYF.

The chain couples TRBV18 to TRBJ2-5; perhaps TRBD2 as D (6 bases). The germline V gene encodes CDR1 KGHSH and CDR2 LQKENI. CDR3 length: 14 residues. V was cut by 6 bases and J by 2 bases, with 13 bases left in between. Written as DNA, the CDR3 is TGTGCCAGCTCCCCTGAGGGAGGTCAAGAGACCCAGTACTTC. Amino acids: CASSPEGGQETQYF.

This clonotype was counted many times. The chain is built from TRBV11-2 and TRBJ2-7; 10 bases fit TRBD2. V shed 2 bases, J shed 6 bases, and the junction held 10 bases outside the gene matches. This CDR3 region has 16 residues. Germline V gene lookup returns CDR1 SGHAT and CDR2 FQNNGV. CDR3 bases: TGTGCCAGCAGCTTAATTCAAGGCCAGCGGGGGGGCGAGCAGTACTTC. It yields the protein CASSLIQGQRGGEQYF.

This clonotype was picked up a small number of times. Written as DNA, the CDR3 is TGTGCCAGCAGCTTGGCGGGACAGGGAGTTTTCAATGAGCAGTTCTTC. Protein: CASSLAGQGVFNEQFF. The chain has TRBV5-4 and TRBJ2-1, with TRBD1 identical over 9 bases. The CDR3 sequence is 16 residues long. In germline, CDR1 is SGHNT, CDR2 YYREEE (reference sequence). The V and J ends lost 0 bases and 6 bases, in that order; junction bases with no gene match: 7.

This clonotype came up many times. The V call is TRBV13, the J call TRBJ2-6; 10 bases map to TRBD2. Germline V gene sequence: CDR1 PRHDT, CDR2 FYEKMQ (reference sequence). This CDR3 spans 18 amino acids. Trimming cost V 2 bases and J 0 bases; bases outside gene matches: 4. The CDR3 nucleotides read TGTGCCAGCAGCTTAACTAGCGGGATTACCTCTGGGGCCAACGTCCTGACTTTC. It translates to CASSLTSGITSGANVLTF.

This clonotype was counted at least ten times. The J gene is TRBJ1-1, the V gene TRBV11-2, with D possibly TRBD1 on 5 matching bases. Germline lookup yields CDR1 SGHAT and CDR2 FQNNGV. The CDR3 has 14 amino acids. The V and J ends lost 5 bases and 0 bases respectively, with 10 bases between them. The CDR3 is CASSQGRMNTEAFF. The CDR3 DNA reads TGTGCCAGCAGCCAGGGACGGATGAACACTGAAGCTTTCTTT.

This clonotype has a count of ten or more. The V gene is TRBV6-5, the J gene TRBJ1-6; possibly TRBD1 for D (5 bases). Deletions cut 2 bases from V and 7 bases from J, with 12 bases between. The CDR3 covers 15 residues. The V gene's germline CDR1 is MNHEY and CDR2 SVGAGI. The CDR3 here is CASSYGQRRNSPLHF. CDR3 nucleotides: TGTGCCAGCAGTTACGGACAAAGACGGAATTCACCCCTCCACTTT.

The genes are TRBV20-1 and TRBJ1-5; TRBD1 matches 7 bases. Losses at the gene ends were 5 bases for V and 6 bases for J; bases not matched to a gene: 4. The CDR3 runs to 12 residues. Germline V gene sequence: CDR1 DFQATT, CDR2 SNEGSKA (reference sequence). CDR3: CSAQGGFQPQHF. Here the CDR3 DNA reads TGCAGTGCTCAGGGGGGGTTTCAGCCCCAGCATTTT.

This clonotype occurred a few times. The CDR3 nucleotides read TGTGCCTGGAGGCGTGACCACAATCAGCCCCAGCATTTT. Protein: CAWRRDHNQPQHF. The rearrangement links TRBV30 to TRBJ1-5, with no clear D. The V end was cut by 3 bases, the J end by 3 bases, with 9 bases between. Germline V CDR1 and CDR2: GTSNPN, SVGIG (reference sequence). This CDR3 contains 13 residues. The full variable domain, in which reference TRBV30 and TRBJ1-5 provide the parts outside the CDR3, is SQTIHQWPATLVQPVGSPLSLECTVEGTSNPNLYWYRQAAGRGLQLLFYSVGIGQISSEVPQNLSASRPQDRQFILSSKKLLLSDSGFYLCAWRRDHNQPQHFGDGTRLSIL.

A few counts support this clonotype. V is TRBV5-3 and J is TRBJ2-2; D unresolved. TRBV5-3 is recorded as an ORF, its role being uncertain. The length of the CDR3 is 16 residues. V was shortened by 3 bases and J by 6 bases, with 18 bases between the two germline ends. The CDR3 sequence: CARSSKFGCRSGELFF. The CDR3, as DNA: TGTGCCAGAAGCTCCAAATTCGGGTGTCGTTCCGGGGAGCTGTTTTTT.

This clonotype occurred many times. The V gene is TRBV5-1, the J gene TRBJ1-4, with D perhaps matching TRBD1 (6 bases). The CDR3 loop spans 17 amino acids. The V end lost 0 bases, the J end lost 0 bases, and 12 bases lay between the germline ends. Germline lookup yields CDR1 SGHRS and CDR2 YFSETQ. The CDR3 loop reads CASSLEGRGTTNEKLFF. The CDR3 nucleotides read TGCGCCAGCAGCTTGGAGGGCAGGGGCACAACTAATGAAAAACTGTTTTTT.

V and J are TRBV6-2 or TRBV6-3 and TRBJ1-2, with D unclear. The V end was cut by 2 bases, the J end by 1 base, with 5 bases between. The CDR3 has 13 residues. Germline CDR1 and CDR2: MNHEY and SVGEGT. The CDR3 reads CASSYDNNYGYTF. CDR3 nucleotides: TGTGCCAGCAGTTACGACAATAACTATGGCTACACCTTC.

In this sample, this clonotype turned up many times. The chain couples TRBV5-8 to TRBJ2-3; 9 nucleotides align to TRBD1. The length of the CDR3 is 15 residues. The V and J ends lost 6 bases and 0 bases, in that order; junction bases with no gene match: 5. Germline CDR1 and CDR2: SGHTS and YDEGEE. As DNA, the CDR3 is TGTGCCAGCACTGACGGACAGGGGAGCACAGATACGCAGTATTTT. Amino acid sequence: CASTDGQGSTDTQYF.

This chain connects TRBV5-8 to TRBJ1-2, with 7 bases lining up with TRBD1. V gave up 0 bases and J gave up 3 bases; unmatched junction bases: 8. Germline V gene lookup returns CDR1 SGHTS and CDR2 YDEGEE. The CDR3 runs to 16 residues. CDR3 sequence reads: CASSLAIGRGDYGYTF. DNA of the CDR3: TGTGCCAGCAGCTTGGCAATTGGCAGGGGGGACTATGGCTACACCTTC.